This T cell receptor beta chain was identified in a study of T cell clonotyping in hematopoietic cell transplantation. About this clone itself: Its specificity is unknown.

Study findings and constraints: At the given depth, recipient repertoires were over 95% de novo clonotypes. Graft donor and pretransplant recipient Inverse Simpson Index values predicted broader posttransplant TCR diversity. No sorting was done, leaving CD4 and CD8 contributions mixed. After transplant, recipient diversity fell while pathologically expanded clonotypes grew through day 180.

Produced via immunoSEQ multiplex PCR; TCRdb's table is partial and in-frame only. The sample records roughly 40,000 clones, roughly 94% being singletons. Germline loops: CDR1 LNHDA, CDR2 SQIVND (reference sequence). The CDR3 runs 15 residues. J was trimmed by 8 bases and V by 5 bases; bases with no gene match: 10. This sequence joins TRBV19 and TRBJ1-2, with 11 positions matching TRBD1. The sequence derives from a woman between 45 and 60 years old in good health. Some clones in this sample may be carry-over from other donors' samples. What was sequenced was peripheral blood mononuclear cells. CDR3 residues: CASSFGTGGARGYTF. The CDR3 DNA sequence: TGTGCCAGTAGTTTCGGGACAGGGGGTGCAAGAGGCTACACCTTC.